This TCR beta chain stems from a study of blood T cell repertoires in COVID-19. The wider study: Whether acute or convalescent, the COVID-19 samples came from the United States, Italy and Spain.

In terms of age and location, participants ranged from roughly 18 to 95 years and lived in around 22 US areas. Germline-derived CDR1 and CDR2 are SNHLY and FYNNEI. V gave up 8 bases and J gave up 6 bases; unmatched junction bases: 8. The CDR3 consists of 14 residues. Sequencing used immunoSEQ multiplex PCR; TCRdb keeps in-frame clones, though not all of them. The table records fewer than 500,000 clones, 80% to 90% of them present only once. Sequencing was carried out using PBMCs or T cells enriched from blood (not recorded which). This chain links TRBV2 with TRBJ1-4; TRBD1 matches 8 bases. The receptor's source is a man aged 30 to 39 who had recovered from COVID-19. The CDR3 DNA reads as TGTGCCAGCCAAACAGGACAGGGATATGAAAAACTGTTTTTT. It translates to CASQTGQGYEKLFF.